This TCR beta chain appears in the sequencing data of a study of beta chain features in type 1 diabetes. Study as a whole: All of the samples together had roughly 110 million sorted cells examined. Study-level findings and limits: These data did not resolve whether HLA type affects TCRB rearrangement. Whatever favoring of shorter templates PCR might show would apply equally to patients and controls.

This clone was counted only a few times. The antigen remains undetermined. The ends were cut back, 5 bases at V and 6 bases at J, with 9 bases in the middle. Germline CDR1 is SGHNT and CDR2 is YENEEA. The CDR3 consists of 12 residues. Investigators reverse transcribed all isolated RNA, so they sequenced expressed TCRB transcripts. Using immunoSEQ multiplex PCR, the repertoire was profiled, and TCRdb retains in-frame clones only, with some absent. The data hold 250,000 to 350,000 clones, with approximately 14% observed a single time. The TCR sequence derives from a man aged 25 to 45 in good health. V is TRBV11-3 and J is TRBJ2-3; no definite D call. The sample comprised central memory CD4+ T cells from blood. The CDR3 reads CASSLSEDTQYF. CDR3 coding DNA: TGTGCCAGCAGCCTATCGGAGGATACGCAGTATTTT.